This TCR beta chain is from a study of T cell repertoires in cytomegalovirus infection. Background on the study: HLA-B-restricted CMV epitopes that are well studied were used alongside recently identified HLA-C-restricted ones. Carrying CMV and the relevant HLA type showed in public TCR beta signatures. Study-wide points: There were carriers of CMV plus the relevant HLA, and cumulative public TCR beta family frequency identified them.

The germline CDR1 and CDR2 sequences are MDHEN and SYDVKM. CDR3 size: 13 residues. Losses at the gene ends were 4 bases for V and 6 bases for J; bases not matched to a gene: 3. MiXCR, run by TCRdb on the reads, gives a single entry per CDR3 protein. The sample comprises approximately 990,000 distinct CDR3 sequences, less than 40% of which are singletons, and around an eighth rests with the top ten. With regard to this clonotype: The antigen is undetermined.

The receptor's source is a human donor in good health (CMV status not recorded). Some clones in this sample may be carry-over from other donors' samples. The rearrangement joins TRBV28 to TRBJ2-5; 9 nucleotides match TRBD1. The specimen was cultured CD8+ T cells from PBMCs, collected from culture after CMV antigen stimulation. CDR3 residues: CASSSDRGKTQYF. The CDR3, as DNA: TGTGCCAGCAGTTCGGACAGGGGAAAGACCCAGTACTTC.